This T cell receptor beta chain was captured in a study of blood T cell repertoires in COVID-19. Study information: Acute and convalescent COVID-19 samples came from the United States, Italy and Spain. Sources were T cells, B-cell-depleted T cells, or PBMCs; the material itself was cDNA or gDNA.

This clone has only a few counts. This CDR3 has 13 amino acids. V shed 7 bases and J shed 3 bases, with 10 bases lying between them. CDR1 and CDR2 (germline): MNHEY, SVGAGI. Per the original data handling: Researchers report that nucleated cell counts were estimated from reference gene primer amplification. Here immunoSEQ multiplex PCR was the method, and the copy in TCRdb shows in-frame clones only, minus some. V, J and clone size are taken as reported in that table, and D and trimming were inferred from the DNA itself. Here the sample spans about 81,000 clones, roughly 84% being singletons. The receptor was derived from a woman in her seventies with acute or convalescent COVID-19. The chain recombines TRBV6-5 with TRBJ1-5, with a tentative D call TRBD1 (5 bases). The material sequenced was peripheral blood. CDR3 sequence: CASTEQVNQPQHF. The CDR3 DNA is TGTGCCAGCACGGAACAGGTCAATCAGCCCCAGCATTTT.